This TCR beta chain was sequenced during a study of PD-1 blockade in classical Hodgkin lymphoma. There was relapse after autologous stem cell transplantation in every patient, and there was variation in brentuximab vedotin exposure. Using immunoSEQ multiplex PCR, the repertoire was profiled, and TCRdb retains in-frame clones only, with some absent. The sample includes about 11,000 clones, around 80% of them seen just once. The V gene's germline CDR1 is SGHVS and CDR2 FQNEAQ. The CDR3 contains 15 residues. The V end lost 5 bases, the J end lost 6 bases, and 20 bases lay between the germline ends. Sequencing used peripheral blood mononuclear cells (PBMCs), obtained before the second cycle of nivolumab. The gene calls are TRBV7-8 and TRBJ2-7; tentative D call: TRBD1 (8 bases). The receptor was isolated from a human donor with classical Hodgkin lymphoma. CDR3 coding DNA: TGTGCCAGCAGCCCGCGAACAGGGGGGGACAGCGAGCAGTACTTC. Translated, it gives CASSPRTGGDSEQYF.